The clone carrying this TCR beta chain was recorded many times. The data were taken from a study of human T cells and chemical hapten exposure. TCRdb reprocessed the 5' RACE reads with MiXCR, giving one entry per CDR3 protein. The sample records 110,000 to 150,000 distinct CDR3 sequences, 4.1% being singletons. Before extraction, the whole blood was not fractionated, and total RNA was taken from it. The TCR originated in a female donor in good health.

CDR3 protein: CAAQGRNQPQHF. In DNA, the CDR3 is TGTGCCGCACAGGGACGCAATCAGCCCCAGCATTTT. The rearrangement uses TRBV10-3 and TRBJ1-5; D is perhaps TRBD1 (6 bases). V lost 11 bases and J 2 bases, leaving 10 bases between the germline ends. CDR1 is ENHRY and CDR2 is SYGVKD in the germline V gene. This CDR3 spans 12 amino acids.